What follows is one T cell receptor (beta chain) and its context. This clone was recorded once. Its antigen is unknown. No base quality information exists; no much larger clone differs at one position. The sample belongs to a study of OX40 agonist ivuxolimab in advanced cancers. With regard to the full study: Ivuxolimab was an agonistic, fully human IgG2 monoclonal antibody directed against OX40 (CD134), a costimulatory receptor. Patients were allowed to have had prior anti-PD-1, anti-PD-L1 or anti-CTLA-4 therapy, and approximately 40% of the dose-escalation patients had previously received checkpoint inhibitors. Peripheral TCRbeta sequencing was intended to test whether TCR sequence diversity was altered and clonal T-cell expansion was caused by ivuxolimab. Intravenous ivuxolimab was administered to patients every 2 weeks at six dose levels: 0.01, 0.1, 0.3, 1.5, 3 and 10 mg/kg. The dose-escalation cohort was approximately 83% male with a mean age of about 54 years, ranging from about 20 to 80. Partial responses were achieved by three dose-escalation patients, of whom one had hepatocellular carcinoma and two had cutaneous melanoma. Among the 50 to 55 dose-escalation patients, some 19 had hepatocellular carcinoma, approximately 15 melanoma, 9 renal cell carcinoma and 9 head and neck cancer. The paper covers the monotherapy dose-escalation part of the phase I ivuxolimab trial, which included N ≈ 50 patients. Overall study results and their limits: On average, CD8+ T cells showed more expanded clones than CD4+ T cells after ivuxolimab. At doses of 0.1 to 3.0 mg/kg, clonal expansion of both CD4+ and CD8+ T cells in blood was seen between baseline and week 6. In the 0.1-3.0 mg/kg groups, partial responders were among the patients with the lowest normalized peripheral clonal expansion, particularly in CD8+ T cells. The antigen specificity of the clonally expanded peripheral T cells was not determined. Low levels of normalized T-cell clonal expansion were also seen in some patients who did not respond.

Genomic DNA was isolated from the sorted cells so that the TCRbeta CDR3 region could be sequenced. The immunoSEQ Assay was used to sequence the TCRbeta CDR3 regions. TCRdb re-hosts the immuneACCESS table, in-frame sequences only. Its copies lack some clones; in the studies checked, an unresolved V gene accounts for under half of them, and the cause for the rest is not known. In this sample the table shows about 17,000 clones, roughly 89% of which occur a single time. 65% to 75% of the sample is taken by the ten largest. From cysteine to phenylalanine, the CDR3 is 14 amino acids long. Only CDR3 DNA is held: 42 bases, read in frame from base 1. Between the V and J ends, shortened by 5 bases and 4 bases respectively, the junction contains 14 bases. From the germline V gene (reference sequence), CDR1 is SEHNR and CDR2 is FQNEAQ. The trial excluded patients who had a history of autoimmune disease or who were on systemic immunosuppression. In every dose cohort, peripheral blood was drawn for TCR sequencing at baseline, cycle 4 day 1, and cycle 7 day 1. The samples were taken from a phase I, first-in-human, multicenter, open-label dose-escalation trial of ivuxolimab. Adults with locally advanced or metastatic melanoma, renal cell carcinoma, hepatocellular carcinoma or head and neck squamous cell carcinoma were enrolled in the trial. Before TCR sequencing, CD4+ T cells and CD8+ T cells from peripheral blood were sorted into separate populations.

This sequence was found in an adult with an advanced solid tumor such as melanoma, head and neck, liver or kidney cancer. Source: CD4+ or CD8+ T cells sorted from blood, taken in a trial of the OX40 agonist ivuxolimab. The rearrangement combines TRBV7-9 with TRBJ1-2; TRBD1 might be the D gene, on 5 matching bases. The CDR3 is CASSPGGSRYGYTF. The nucleotide sequence is given as TGTGCCAGCAGCCCTGGGGGTTCGCGCTATGGCTACACCTTC.